The source of this TCR beta chain is a study of molecular identifiers for immune sequencing clone quantification. V lost 4 bases to trimming and J lost 8 bases; unmatched junction nucleotides: 11. Germline CDR1 reads LNHDA; CDR2 reads SQIVND (reference sequence). CDR3 length: 16 amino acids. Details on this clonotype: Its matching antigen is unknown.

Study conclusions and caveats: Among effectors, clones above 20 RNA copies held over 97% of molecules; among naive cells, under 1%. The sizes of highly expanded clones could be underestimated when identical TCR molecules share a barcode.

Generation of bulk TCR libraries relied on previously described methods and listed TCR primers. From the PCR reads, TCRdb called clonotypes with MiXCR, one entry per CDR3 protein. The sample consists of 400,000 to 600,000 distinct CDR3 sequences, 25% of them appearing once. The sequenced sample consisted of naive CD8+ T cells from blood, with Jurkat cell RNA spiked in. Specified subset: FACS-sorted CD8+CD4-CCR7+CD45RA+ naive T cells. V gene TRBV19 combines with J gene TRBJ1-6; 7 bases fit TRBD1. This clonotype was obtained from a human donor in good health. Some libraries in this study had Jurkat cell RNA spiked in. CDR3 nucleotides: TGTGCCAGTAGTACGGGACAGCGATCCTGGGATTCACCCCTCCACTTT. It specifies CASSTGQRSWDSPLHF. The full variable domain, rest sourced from reference TRBV19 and TRBJ1-6, is DGGITQSPKYLFRKEGQNVTLSCEQNLNHDAMYWYRQDPGQGLRLIYYSQIVNDFQKGDIAEGYSVSREKKESFPLTVTSAQKNPTAFYLCASSTGQRSWDSPLHFGNGTRLTVT.